This TCR beta chain was captured in a study of shared clonotypes between healthy human individuals. All of the donors resided in Nashville, Tennessee, and each was a Caucasian adult. Splitting the CD4+ cells yielded a CD45RA+ naive subset and a CD45RA-negative memory subset. This clone came up a few times. Here immunoSEQ multiplex PCR was the method, and the copy in TCRdb shows in-frame clones only, minus some. The data show approximately 330,000 clones, more than 60% seen once. The specimen was memory CD4+ T cells sorted from blood. Subset indicated: CD45RA-negative fraction. The TCR was taken from a man under 40 in good health.

The CDR3 sequence: CASSSLGVSGNEQFF. Here the CDR3 DNA reads TGTGCCAGCAGCTCCCTAGGGGTGTCAGGGAATGAGCAGTTCTTC. The V and J genes are TRBV7-6 and TRBJ2-1; D may be TRBD1 (5 bases). V was trimmed by 4 bases and J by 7 bases, leaving 17 bases between them. In germline, CDR1 is SGHVS, CDR2 FNYEAQ. CDR3 size: 15 residues.